This paragraph reports one T cell receptor beta chain. Antigen: not known. The germline gene is not matched at one end of the junction; a read error may be the cause. This sample was included in a study of molecular identifiers for immune sequencing clone quantification. Whole-study results and caveats: Naive cells had under 1% of molecules in clones above 20 RNA copies, effectors over 99%. The sizes of highly expanded clones could be underestimated when identical TCR molecules share a barcode.

Naive CD8 libraries came from roughly 20,000 to 1,000,000 sorted cells with 10%, 30% or 50% RNA. As CD8+CD4-CCR7+CD45RA+ cells, naive CD8 T cells were sorted. TCRdb fed the PCR reads into MiXCR, producing one record per CDR3 protein. The table shows about 640,000 distinct CDR3 sequences, with 15% to 20% occurring only once. Looked up from germline, CDR1 is SGDLS and CDR2 is YYNGEE. The CDR3 totals 15 residues. The sequenced material came from naive CD8+ T cells from blood, with Jurkat cell RNA spiked in. Subset in this sample: FACS-sorted CD8+CD4-CCR7+CD45RA+ naive T cells. The chain couples TRBV9 to TRBJ2-2; D is possibly TRBD2 (7 bases). This sequence was found in a human donor in good health. Some libraries in this study had Jurkat cell RNA spiked in. CDR3 bases: TGTGCCAGCAGCCCAAGGGGGGGGCACACCGGGGCGCTGTTTTTT. This translates into CASSPRGGHTGALFF.